One sample yielded the 21 T cell receptor beta chains listed below, sequenced in a study of identical twins. TCRdb ran MiXCR on the 5' RACE reads and lists one entry per CDR3 protein. In the table there are hundreds of thousands of distinct CDR3 sequences, about 14% of which are singletons. Source material: memory (CD45RO+) T cells sorted from blood. These receptors were obtained from a young woman in good health.

The chain is built from TRBV6-1 and TRBJ2-7, with 8 bases aligning to TRBD1. Germline V lookup: CDR1 MNHNS, CDR2 SASEGT. The CDR3 loop spans 14 amino acids. V was clipped by 6 bases and J by 3 bases; unmatched bases: 7. The CDR3 sequence is CASRGGQGIYEQYF. The CDR3 DNA sequence: TGTGCCAGCAGGGGTGGACAGGGTATCTACGAGCAGTACTTC.

The chain combines TRBV5-1 with TRBJ2-7; 7 nucleotides match TRBD1. The V gene end was trimmed by 0 bases and the J gene end by 1 base; junction bases not matched to a gene: 4. CDR1 and CDR2 from the germline V gene are SGHRS and YFSETQ. The CDR3 is 15 amino acids. CDR3 DNA: TGCGCCAGCAGCTTGGGAGGGGGCGAATCCTACGAGCAGTACTTC. Translated: CASSLGGGESYEQYF.

The table lists this clonotype with many counts. The V gene is TRBV5-1, the J gene TRBJ2-1, with D maybe TRBD2 (6 bases). The CDR3 totals 15 residues. Per germline, CDR1 SGHRS and CDR2 YFSETQ. Trimming took 4 bases from V and 2 from J, leaving 13 bases between them. This CDR3 reads CASSRTGGAYNEQFF. The CDR3 nucleotides are TGCGCCAGCAGCCGCACTGGCGGGGCCTACAATGAGCAGTTCTTC. Full variable domain (rest looked up from reference TRBV5-1 and TRBJ2-1): KAGVTQTPRYLIKTRGQQVTLSCSPISGHRSVSWYQQTPGQGLQFLFEYFSETQRNKGNFPGRFSGRQFSNSRSEMNVSTLELGDSALYLCASSRTGGAYNEQFFGPGTRLTVL.

At least ten counts were recorded for this clonotype. The chain combines TRBV28 with TRBJ2-3; 8 bases fit TRBD2. The length of the CDR3 is 14 residues. V was pared by 6 bases and J by 2 bases, with 4 bases of the junction left unmatched. CDR1 and CDR2 (germline): MDHEN, SYDVKM. CDR3 bases: TGTGCCAGCAGCCTAGCGGGCTACACAGATACGCAGTATTTT. It translates to CASSLAGYTDTQYF.

DNA of the CDR3: TGTGCCAGCCAACAGGGTCTCATGAACACTGAAGCTTTCTTT. Protein sequence: CASQQGLMNTEAFF. The gene calls are TRBV10-3 and TRBJ1-1; maybe TRBD1 (6 bases). The CDR3 contains 14 residues. Between the trimmed V and J ends, which lost 10 bases and 0 bases, there was a span of 15 bases. CDR1 and CDR2 from the germline V gene are ENHRY and SYGVKD.

This clonotype came up a few times. The genes are TRBV12-3 or TRBV12-4 and TRBJ2-3; TRBD2 is a possible D gene (6 bases). V was shortened by 6 bases and J by 0 bases, with 13 bases between the two germline ends. The CDR3 length is 15 residues. As DNA, the CDR3 is TGTGCCAGCAGCCCTAGGAGGGTGAGCACAGATACGCAGTATTTT. It yields the protein CASSPRRVSTDTQYF.

This clonotype was counted a few times. This chain joins TRBV9 and TRBJ1-2; no clear D. The CDR3 covers 15 residues. CDR1 SGDLS and CDR2 YYNGEE come from the germline V gene. The V end was cut by 3 bases, the J end by 5 bases, with 17 bases between. This chain's CDR3 is CASSAGIEGVYGYTF. DNA of the CDR3: TGTGCCAGCAGCGCAGGTATTGAGGGTGTGTATGGCTACACCTTC.

The chain joins TRBV10-2 to TRBJ2-7; D not resolved. There are 13 residues in the CDR3. Germline values: CDR1 WSHSY, CDR2 SAAADI. Trimming removed 4 bases from V and 0 bases from J, with 7 bases in between. The CDR3 nucleotides are TGCGCCAGCAGTGCCGGTATCTCCTACGAGCAGTACTTC. Amino acids: CASSAGISYEQYF.

Here the CDR3 reads CASMQPGGDTQYF. CDR3 nucleotides: TGTGCCAGCATGCAACCGGGAGGGGATACGCAGTATTTT. V gene TRBV6-1 combines with J gene TRBJ2-3; the match to TRBD2 covers 8 bases. The CDR3 contains 13 residues. Germline V gene data show CDR1 as MNHNS and CDR2 as SASEGT. V lost 7 bases and J lost 6; bases outside the gene matches: 6.

V gene TRBV6-5 combines with J gene TRBJ2-3; D is ambiguous. The CDR3 length is 16 residues. V was cut by 0 bases and J by 0 bases, with 10 bases left in between. Germline V gene lookup returns CDR1 MNHEY and CDR2 SVGAGI. CDR3 loop: CASSYSTGRSTDTQYF. The DNA for the CDR3 is TGTGCCAGCAGTTACTCGACCGGACGGAGCACAGATACGCAGTATTTT.

The chain has TRBV7-9 and TRBJ2-7; the D gene is possibly TRBD1 (5 bases). The CDR3 runs to 16 residues. Per the germline V gene, CDR1 is SEHNR and CDR2 is FQNEAQ (reference sequence). Trimming removed 5 bases from V and 1 base from J, with 18 bases in between. In DNA, the CDR3 is TGTGCCAGCAGCCTTGGGGCGTCATACCTTTCCTACGAGCAGTACTTC. Translating it yields CASSLGASYLSYEQYF.

This clonotype was counted a few times. CDR3 sequence (DNA): TGTGCCAGCATGAGAGAACGAACGGGTGGCTACACCTTC. Its protein product is CASMRERTGGYTF. The chain joins TRBV12-3 or TRBV12-4 to TRBJ1-2; D remains ambiguous. V lost 7 bases and J lost 7, with 16 bases in between. This CDR3 is 13 amino acids long.

This clonotype was seen a few times. This sequence joins TRBV30 and TRBJ2-7, with D tentatively TRBD1 (6 bases). The CDR3 has 13 amino acids. V was cut by 3 bases and J by 6 bases, with 15 bases left in between. CDR1 and CDR2 from the germline V gene are GTSNPN and SVGIG (reference sequence). The CDR3 sequence: CAWSATGNGEQYF. CDR3 coding DNA: TGTGCCTGGAGCGCTACAGGGAACGGCGAGCAGTACTTC.

In this sample, this clonotype turned up many times. The rearrangement links TRBV12-3 or TRBV12-4 to TRBJ1-2; D not certain. V lost 3 bases and J lost 4, with 9 bases in between. The CDR3 is made up of 13 amino acids. CDR3 bases: TGTGCCAGCAGTTTCCAACAGAGCTATGGCTACACCTTC. This gives the protein CASSFQQSYGYTF.

This clonotype came up once. This chain joins TRBV12-3 or TRBV12-4 and TRBJ2-1, with a tentative D call TRBD1 (5 bases). The CDR3 sequence is 15 residues long. Deletions cut 1 base from V and 4 bases from J, with 11 bases between. CDR3 sequence: CASSLGQGEYNEQFF. Written as DNA, the CDR3 is TGTGCCAGCAGTTTAGGCCAGGGCGAGTACAATGAGCAGTTCTTC.

In this sample, this clonotype turned up a few times. V and J are TRBV7-6 and TRBJ2-1, with 15 bases aligning to TRBD2. The CDR3 is 16 residues long. The V and J ends lost 5 bases and 5 bases, in that order; junction bases with no gene match: 4. The V gene's germline CDR1 is SGHVS and CDR2 FNYEAQ. The CDR3, as DNA: TGTGCCAGCAGCCTGGGACTAGCGGGAGGCAACAATGAGCAGTTCTTC. Translation: CASSLGLAGGNNEQFF.

This clonotype was seen ten or more times. This sequence joins TRBV2 and TRBJ2-1; 7 positions match TRBD2. Germline V gene sequence: CDR1 SNHLY, CDR2 FYNNEI. The CDR3 contains 13 residues. Trimming at V came to 7 bases and at J to 6 bases, leaving 6 bases not matched to a gene. The CDR3 coding sequence is TGTGCCAGCATGCCGCGGGGGTCCAATGAGCAGTTCTTC. It encodes CASMPRGSNEQFF.

This chain links TRBV11-2 with TRBJ1-6; no reliable D call. This CDR3 has 12 amino acids. Trimming stripped 4 bases from V and 8 bases from J, with 6 bases between. Germline lookup yields CDR1 SGHAT and CDR2 FQNNGV. Here the CDR3 reads CASSSYYSPLHF. In nucleotides, the CDR3 is TGTGCCAGCAGCTCCTACTATTCACCCCTCCACTTT.

This clonotype was observed a few times. The chain links TRBV5-1 to TRBJ1-6, with 8 bases fitting TRBD1. The CDR3 extends over 14 amino acids. The trim removed 4 bases at V and 8 bases at J, leaving 5 bases unmatched. Germline V lookup: CDR1 SGHRS, CDR2 YFSETQ. The CDR3 bases are TGCGCCAGCAGCACGACAGGGGAGGATTCACCCCTCCACTTT. Encoded protein: CASSTTGEDSPLHF. The variable domain in full, with the rest retrieved from reference TRBV5-1 and TRBJ1-6, is KAGVTQTPRYLIKTRGQQVTLSCSPISGHRSVSWYQQTPGQGLQFLFEYFSETQRNKGNFPGRFSGRQFSNSRSEMNVSTLELGDSALYLCASSTTGEDSPLHFGNGTRLTVT.

The sample holds a few counts of this clonotype. The rearrangement links TRBV24-1 to TRBJ2-2; D is ambiguous. Trimming removed 2 bases from V and 7 bases from J, with 4 bases in between. CDR1 is KGHDR and CDR2 is SFDVKD in the germline V gene. This CDR3 has 12 residues. The CDR3 protein is CATSDYLGELFF. DNA for the CDR3: TGTGCCACCAGTGATTACCTCGGGGAGCTGTTTTTT.

The rearrangement uses TRBV12-3 or TRBV12-4 and TRBJ2-7; D remains unclear. The CDR3 covers 12 residues. Trimming left V 4 bases short and J 9 bases short, with 13 bases between. CDR3 sequence reads: CASSSAGLSQYF. Here the CDR3 DNA reads TGTGCCAGCAGTTCCGCCGGGCTCTCGCAGTACTTC.